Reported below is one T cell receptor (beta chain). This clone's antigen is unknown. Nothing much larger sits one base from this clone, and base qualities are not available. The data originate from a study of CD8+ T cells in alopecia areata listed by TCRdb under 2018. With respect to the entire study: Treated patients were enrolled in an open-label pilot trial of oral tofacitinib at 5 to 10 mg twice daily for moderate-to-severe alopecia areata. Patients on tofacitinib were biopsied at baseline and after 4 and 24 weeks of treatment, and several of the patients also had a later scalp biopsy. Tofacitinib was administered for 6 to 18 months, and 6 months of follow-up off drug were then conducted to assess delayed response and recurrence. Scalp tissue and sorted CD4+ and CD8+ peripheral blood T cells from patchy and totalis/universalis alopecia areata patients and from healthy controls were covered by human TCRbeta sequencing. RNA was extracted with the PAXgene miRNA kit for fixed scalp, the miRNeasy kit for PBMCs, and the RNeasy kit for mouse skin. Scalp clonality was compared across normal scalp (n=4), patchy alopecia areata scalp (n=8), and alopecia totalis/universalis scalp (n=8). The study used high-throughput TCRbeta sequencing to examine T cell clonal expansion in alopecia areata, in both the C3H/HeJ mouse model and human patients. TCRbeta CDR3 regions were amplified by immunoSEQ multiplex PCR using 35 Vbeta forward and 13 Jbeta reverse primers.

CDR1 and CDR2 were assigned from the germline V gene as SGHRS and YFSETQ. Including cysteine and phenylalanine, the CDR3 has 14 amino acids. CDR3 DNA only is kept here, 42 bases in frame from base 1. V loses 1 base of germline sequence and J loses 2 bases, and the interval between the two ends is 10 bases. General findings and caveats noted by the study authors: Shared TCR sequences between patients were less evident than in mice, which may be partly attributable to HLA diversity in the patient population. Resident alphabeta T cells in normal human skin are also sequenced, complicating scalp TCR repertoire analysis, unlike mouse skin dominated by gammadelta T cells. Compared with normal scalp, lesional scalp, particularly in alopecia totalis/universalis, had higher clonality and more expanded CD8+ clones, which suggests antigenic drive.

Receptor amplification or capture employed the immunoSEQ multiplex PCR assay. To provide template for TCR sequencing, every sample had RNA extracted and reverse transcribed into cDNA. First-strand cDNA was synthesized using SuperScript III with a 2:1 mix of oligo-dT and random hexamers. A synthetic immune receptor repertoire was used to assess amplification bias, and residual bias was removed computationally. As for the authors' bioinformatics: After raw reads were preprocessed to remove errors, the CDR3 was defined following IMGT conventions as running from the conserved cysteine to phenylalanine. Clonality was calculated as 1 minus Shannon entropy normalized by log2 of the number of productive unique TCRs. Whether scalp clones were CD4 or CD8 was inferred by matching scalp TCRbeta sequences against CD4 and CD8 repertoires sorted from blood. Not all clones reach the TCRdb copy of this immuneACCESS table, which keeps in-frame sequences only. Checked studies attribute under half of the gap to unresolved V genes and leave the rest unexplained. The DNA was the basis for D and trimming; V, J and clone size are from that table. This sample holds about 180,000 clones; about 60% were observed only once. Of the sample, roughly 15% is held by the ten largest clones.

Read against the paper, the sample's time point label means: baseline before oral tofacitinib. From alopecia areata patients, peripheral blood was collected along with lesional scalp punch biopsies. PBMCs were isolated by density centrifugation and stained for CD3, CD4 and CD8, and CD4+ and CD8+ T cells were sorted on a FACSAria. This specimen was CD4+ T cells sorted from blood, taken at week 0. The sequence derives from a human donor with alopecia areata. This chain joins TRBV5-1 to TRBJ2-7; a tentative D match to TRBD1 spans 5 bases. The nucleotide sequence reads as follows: TGCGCCAGCAGCTTGTTGGACAAAGCCTACGAGCAGTACTTC. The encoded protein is CASSLLDKAYEQYF.